The clone carrying this TCR beta chain occurred many times. Its ends do not fully match the called genes, so a read error is possible. Germline-derived CDR1 and CDR2 are MNHEY and SMNVEV (reference sequence). The CDR3 contains 15 residues. RNA transcripts provided the source from which TCR beta CDR3 regions were amplified. With the HTBI primer set, the TCR CDR3 went through a first round of RT-PCR. MiXCR, applied by TCRdb to the multiplex PCR reads, yields one record per CDR3 protein. The table includes about 640,000 distinct CDR3 sequences, under 25% detected once. The data derive from a study of T cells in Graves' hyperthyroidism and ophthalmopathy.

The material sequenced was blood. The source of this sequence is a man under 40 with Graves' ophthalmopathy. The rearrangement links TRBV27 to TRBJ2-5; 8 bases fit TRBD1. The chain's CDR3 is CASSPRQGYQQTQYF. Written as DNA, the CDR3 is TGTGCCAGCAGTCCGCGACAGGGGTACCAACAGACCCAGTACTTC.